Below, 11 T cell receptor beta chains from the same sample are listed, as sequenced in a study of T cells after yellow fever vaccination. TCRdb passed the 5' RACE reads through MiXCR, listing each CDR3 protein once. Of about 250,000 distinct CDR3 sequences listed, 3.6% were seen once; the top ten hold under 20%. The sequences come from PBMCs, collected 15 days after the yellow fever booster vaccination. These receptors all come from a man between 18 and 35 years old who received the YFV17D yellow fever vaccine.

This clonotype has ten or more counts. The V gene is TRBV6-1, the J gene TRBJ2-7; TRBD1 matches at 7 bases. The CDR3 is 14 amino acids. V gave up 4 bases and J gave up 6 bases; unmatched junction bases: 9. Germline CDR1 reads MNHNS; CDR2 reads SASEGT. The CDR3 sequence: CASSGPYRGGEQYF. CDR3 bases: TGTGCCAGCAGTGGGCCCTACAGGGGTGGCGAGCAGTACTTC.

A few counts support this clonotype. The V call is TRBV4-1, the J call TRBJ1-4, with 8 nucleotides matching TRBD1. With V trimmed by 2 bases and J by 7 bases, 3 bases remained unmatched. This CDR3 spans 14 amino acids. Germline CDR1 reads MGHRA; CDR2 reads YSYEKL. As DNA, the CDR3 is TGCGCCAGCAGCCAACAGGGGGCCTCTGAAAAACTGTTTTTT. Protein product: CASSQQGASEKLFF.

This clonotype showed up many times. The chain uses TRBV21-1 and TRBJ2-6; TRBD1 is the table's D call, not checked against the DNA. TRBV21-1 is described as a pseudogene. The CDR3 loop spans 17 amino acids. The CDR3 DNA reads as TGTGCCAGCAGCAAAGGGACAGGGGGCGATGGGGCCAACGTCCTGACTTTC. It encodes CASSKGTGGDGANVLTF.

This clonotype has at least ten counts. The rearrangement links TRBV12-3 or TRBV12-4 to TRBJ2-3, with 7 bases fitting TRBD1. V shed 6 bases and J 7 bases; nucleotides not matched to a gene: 10. This CDR3 contains 14 residues. The CDR3 DNA sequence: TGTGCCAGCAGGGAACCGGGACAGAGTTATACGCAGTATTTT. Its translation: CASREPGQSYTQYF.

This clonotype was found many times. This chain joins TRBV5-1 and TRBJ2-5, with TRBD1 as a possible D gene (5 bases). Trimming pared 3 bases from V and 4 bases from J, leaving 16 bases between. CDR3 size: 15 residues. From germline, CDR1 is SGHRS and CDR2 YFSETQ. The CDR3 here is CASSSGQNAGETQYF. DNA of the CDR3: TGCGCCAGCAGCTCAGGGCAGAACGCTGGAGAGACCCAGTACTTC.

This clonotype was observed a few times. The chain joins TRBV30 to TRBJ2-7; no clear D gene. The CDR3 is made up of 14 amino acids. CDR1 is GTSNPN and CDR2 is SVGIG in the germline V gene (reference sequence). V was pared by 0 bases and J by 2 bases, with 11 bases between. The CDR3 DNA reads as TGTGCCTGGAGTGTCTCTTACAGCACCTACGAGCAGTACTTC. The encoded protein is CAWSVSYSTYEQYF.

In this sample, this clonotype turned up many times. V usage is TRBV5-1 and J usage is TRBJ2-2, with a weak D call TRBD2 (6 bases). Looked up from germline, CDR1 is SGHRS and CDR2 is YFSETQ. The germline V and J ends were trimmed by 4 bases and 4 bases, with 14 bases remaining between them. The CDR3 is 15 residues long. CDR3 sequence: CASSIGVGGTGELFF. CDR3 bases: TGCGCCAGCAGCATTGGCGTCGGGGGCACCGGGGAGCTGTTTTTT.

This clonotype appeared many times. V is TRBV10-2 and J is TRBJ2-7, with 12 positions matching TRBD2. CDR1 is WSHSY, CDR2 SAAADI, per germline. The CDR3 is 15 amino acids. Germline trimming cut 6 bases from V and 7 bases from J; bases unmatched to any gene: 10. CDR3 amino acids: CASRPGTSGLGEQYF. The CDR3 DNA follows: TGCGCCAGCAGACCCGGGACTAGCGGGTTAGGGGAGCAGTACTTC.

This clonotype was seen many times. One end of the junction does not line up with germline, which may come from a read error. The gene calls are TRBV5-1 and TRBJ1-1; 8 nucleotides line up with TRBD1. This CDR3 contains 13 residues. Germline CDR1 is SGHRS and CDR2 is YFSETQ. The CDR3 DNA sequence: TGTGCCAGCAGCCGAACAGGGGGGACTGAAGCTTTCTTT. This sequence encodes CASSRTGGTEAFF. Full variable domain (remainder filled in from reference TRBV5-1 and TRBJ1-1): KAGVTQTPRYLIKTRGQQVTLSCSPISGHRSVSWYQQTPGQGLQFLFEYFSETQRNKGNFPGRFSGRQFSNSRSEMNVSTLELGDSALYLCASSRTGGTEAFFGQGTRLTVV.

This clonotype occurred a few times. This chain uses TRBV5-4 with TRBJ2-5; 7 nucleotides align to TRBD1. CDR3 length: 14 amino acids. The germline CDR1 and CDR2 sequences are SGHNT and YYREEE (reference sequence). J gave up 5 bases and V 5 bases, and 9 bases lay outside the gene matches. DNA of the CDR3: TGTGCCAGCAGTCGTGACAGGGAAGGGGAGACCCAGTACTTC. Encoded protein: CASSRDREGETQYF. The full variable domain, rest sourced from reference TRBV5-4 and TRBJ2-5, is ETGVTQSPTHLIKTRGQQVTLRCSSQSGHNTVSWYQQALGQGPQFIFQYYREEENGRGNFPPRFSGLQFPNYSSELNVNALELDDSALYLCASSRDREGETQYFGPGTRLLVL.

This clonotype appeared many times. This chain uses TRBV27 with TRBJ1-1; D is unresolved. The germline V gene has CDR1 MNHEY and CDR2 SMNVEV (reference sequence). V shed 2 bases and J shed 10 bases, with 17 bases lying between them. The CDR3 extends over 14 amino acids. For the CDR3, the DNA is TGTGCCAGCAGTTTAAACAGCGGAGCCTCAGGAGCTTTCTTT. It yields the protein CASSLNSGASGAFF.